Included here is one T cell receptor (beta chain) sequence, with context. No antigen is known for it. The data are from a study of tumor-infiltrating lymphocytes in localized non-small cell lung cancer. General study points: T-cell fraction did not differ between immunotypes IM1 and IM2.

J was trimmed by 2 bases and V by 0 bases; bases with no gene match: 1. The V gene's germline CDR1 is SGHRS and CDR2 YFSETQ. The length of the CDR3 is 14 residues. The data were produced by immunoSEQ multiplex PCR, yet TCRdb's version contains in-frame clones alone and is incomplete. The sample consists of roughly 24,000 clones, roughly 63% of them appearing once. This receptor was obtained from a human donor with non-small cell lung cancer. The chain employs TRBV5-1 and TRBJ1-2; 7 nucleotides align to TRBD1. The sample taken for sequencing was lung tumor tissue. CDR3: CASSLVGGNYGYTF. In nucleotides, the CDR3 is TGCGCCAGCAGCTTGGTAGGGGGCAACTATGGCTACACCTTC.